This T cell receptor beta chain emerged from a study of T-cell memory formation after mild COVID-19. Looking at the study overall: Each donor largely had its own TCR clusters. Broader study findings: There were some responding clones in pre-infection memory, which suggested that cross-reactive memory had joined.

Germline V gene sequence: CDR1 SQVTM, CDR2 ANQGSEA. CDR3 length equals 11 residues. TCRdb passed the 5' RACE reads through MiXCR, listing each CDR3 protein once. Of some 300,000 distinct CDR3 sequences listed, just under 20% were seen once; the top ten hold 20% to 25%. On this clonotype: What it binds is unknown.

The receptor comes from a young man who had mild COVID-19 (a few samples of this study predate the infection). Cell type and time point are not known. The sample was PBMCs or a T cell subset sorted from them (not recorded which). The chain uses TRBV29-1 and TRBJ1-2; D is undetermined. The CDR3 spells CTATGGGGYTF. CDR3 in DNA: TGCACCGCAACGGGAGGCGGTGGCTACACCTTC.